This T cell receptor beta chain was retrieved from a study of radiotherapy plus CTLA-4 blockade in lung cancer. This clone appeared a few times. V gave up 1 base and J gave up 5 bases, with 5 bases separating them. CDR1 SEHNR and CDR2 FQNEAQ come from the germline V gene (reference sequence). The CDR3 contains 12 residues. Here immunoSEQ multiplex PCR was the method, and the copy in TCRdb shows in-frame clones only, minus some. The sample yields tens of thousands of clones, roughly 75% seen once. The chain has TRBV7-9 and TRBJ2-5; no reliable D call. Sequenced here: peripheral blood, sampled from a patient treated with radiotherapy plus ipilimumab. The TCR comes from a human donor with non-small cell lung cancer who had a complete response to radiotherapy plus ipilimumab. The CDR3 coding sequence is TGTGCCAGCAGCTTAGGTTGGGAGACCCAGTACTTC. Its translation: CASSLGWETQYF.